These 17 T cell receptor beta chains originate from one sample sequenced in a study of CD8+ T cells in alopecia areata. Described treatment: oral pan-JAK inhibitor, 5-10 mg twice daily. Peripheral blood, together with lesional scalp punch biopsies, was collected from alopecia areata patients. cDNA prepared by RNA extraction and subsequent reverse transcription served as the template for sequencing. Some clones are missing from TCRdb's copy, which holds only in-frame ones; the method was immunoSEQ multiplex PCR. The sample carries 15,000 to 20,000 clones, over 50% recorded once. The sequenced sample was skin, obtained at week 4, from a patient treated with tofacitinib. These receptors came from a human donor with alopecia areata.

The chain is built from TRBV6-1 and TRBJ1-6; D gene ambiguous. Germline-derived CDR1 and CDR2 are MNHNS and SASEGT. Trimming left V 5 bases short and J 9 bases short, with 17 bases between. The CDR3 contains 15 residues. The CDR3 nucleotides read TGTGCCAGCAGTTTACACGGTAGGGAGCCTTCACCCCTCCACTTT. Its protein product is CASSLHGREPSPLHF.

V gene TRBV4-3 combines with J gene TRBJ1-6; 11 bases fit TRBD1. Trimming cost V 4 bases and J 1 base; bases outside gene matches: 0. This CDR3 spans 16 amino acids. The germline V gene encodes CDR1 LGHNA and CDR2 YSLEER. DNA for the CDR3: TGCGCCAGCAGCCGGGACAGGGGGTCCTATAATTCACCCCTCCACTTT. This encodes CASSRDRGSYNSPLHF.

This clone appeared a few times. The chain carries TRBV13 and TRBJ2-1; unclear D gene. CDR1 is PRHDT, CDR2 FYEKMQ, per germline (reference sequence). Trimming took off 1 base at V and 0 bases at J, with 16 bases between the two ends. This CDR3 contains 18 residues. For the CDR3, the DNA is TGTGCCAGCAGCTTAGAAGTCCCGGACCCCAGCTCCTACAATGAGCAGTTCTTC. It encodes CASSLEVPDPSSYNEQFF.

The chain joins TRBV7-3 to TRBJ1-5, with D perhaps matching TRBD1 (5 bases). This CDR3 comprises 18 residues. Trimming removed 7 bases at V and 2 bases at J, with 24 bases between. Germline V gene data show CDR1 as SGHTA and CDR2 as FQGTGA. CDR3 nucleotide sequence: TGTGCCAGCATCCCAACCCCCGGGGTCCCGGGGGGCAATCAGCCCCAGCATTTT. As protein: CASIPTPGVPGGNQPQHF.

The chain links TRBV6-5 to TRBJ2-2, with 7 nucleotides matching TRBD1. Trimming took 5 bases from V and 7 from J; bases not matched to a gene: 4. Looked up from germline, CDR1 is MNHEY and CDR2 is SVGAGI. CDR3 length: 13 amino acids. CDR3 in amino acids: CASSDRAVGELFF. For the CDR3, the DNA is TGTGCCAGCAGTGACAGGGCTGTCGGGGAGCTGTTTTTT.

Of note for this clone: The junction does not match germline at one end; this may be a read error. This chain joins TRBV7-8 and TRBJ2-5, with 7 bases that match TRBD1. In germline, CDR1 is SGHVS, CDR2 FQNEAQ. This CDR3 contains 15 residues. The CDR3 spells CVSSLRRGIQETQYF. As DNA, the CDR3 is TGTGTCAGCAGTTTGCGCAGGGGGATCCAAGAGACCCAGTACTTC.

The chain combines TRBV7-9 with TRBJ1-2; 7 bases agree with TRBD1. CDR1 is SEHNR and CDR2 is FQNEAQ in the germline V gene (reference sequence). Germline trimming cut 1 base from V and 3 bases from J; bases unmatched to any gene: 5. The CDR3 length is 15 residues. The CDR3 loop reads CASSLDQGGYYGYTF. DNA for the CDR3: TGTGCCAGCAGCTTAGACCAGGGGGGCTACTATGGCTACACCTTC.

This clone was picked up a small number of times. The chain recombines TRBV4-2 with TRBJ2-5; D is ambiguous. CDR1 and CDR2 (germline): LGHNA, YNFKEQ. Trimming cost V 5 bases and J 0 bases, with 7 bases left between them. The CDR3 sequence is 13 residues long. CDR3: CASSGNHQETQYF. The DNA for the CDR3 is TGTGCCAGCAGCGGTAACCACCAAGAGACCCAGTACTTC.

This clone was recorded once. V is TRBV19 and J is TRBJ2-2; the D is unclear. CDR1 and CDR2 (germline): LNHDA, SQIVND (reference sequence). The CDR3 consists of 12 residues. Between the trimmed V and J ends, which lost 7 bases and 2 bases, there was a span of 5 bases. CDR3 coding DNA: TGTGCCAGTACGATTAACACCGGGGAGCTGTTTTTT. This codes for CASTINTGELFF.

The V call is TRBV6-5, the J call TRBJ1-4, with D uncertain. The length of the CDR3 is 14 residues. The ends were cut back, 2 bases at V and 8 bases at J, with 12 bases in the middle. Germline values: CDR1 MNHEY, CDR2 SVGAGI. The CDR3 coding sequence is TGTGCCAGCAGTTACCAGGTTGAGGGCGAAAAACTGTTTTTT. Translating gives CASSYQVEGEKLFF.

The chain uses TRBV27 and TRBJ1-2; TRBD1 matches at 7 bases. In germline, CDR1 is MNHEY, CDR2 SMNVEV (reference sequence). The CDR3 is made up of 13 amino acids. V shed 4 bases and J 7 bases; nucleotides not matched to a gene: 6. The CDR3 sequence is CASSSGGSRGYTF. The CDR3 coding sequence is TGTGCCAGCAGTTCAGGGGGGTCTCGTGGCTACACCTTC.

The genes are TRBV11-2 and TRBJ1-1; 7 nucleotides match TRBD1. CDR3 size: 15 residues. The J segment lost 0 bases and the V segment lost 4 bases, leaving 5 bases of the junction unmatched. Germline V CDR1 and CDR2: SGHAT, FQNNGV. The CDR3 loop reads CASSSSGTVNTEAFF. The DNA for the CDR3 is TGTGCCAGCAGCTCCTCCGGGACAGTGAACACTGAAGCTTTCTTT.

As to this clone: A junction end diverges from the germline sequence, so it may reflect a read error. The rearrangement uses TRBV7-7 and TRBJ2-7; 9 bases agree with TRBD1. The CDR3 has 15 residues. Germline CDR1 and CDR2: SSHAT and FNYEAQ (reference sequence). This CDR3 is CASSLGPGTGYEQYF. As DNA, the CDR3 is TGTGCTAGCAGCTTAGGCCCGGGGACAGGGTACGAGCAGTACTTC.

Relative to its sample, this clone is medium-sized. The DNA of the CDR3 is TGTGCCAGCTCACCAACCGGGACTAGCGTACAAGGAGAGACCCAGTACTTC. This encodes CASSPTGTSVQGETQYF. The J gene is TRBJ2-5, the V gene TRBV18; TRBD2 matches at 10 bases. The V gene's germline CDR1 is KGHSH and CDR2 LQKENI. This CDR3 spans 17 amino acids. The V and J ends lost 2 bases and 4 bases, in that order; junction bases with no gene match: 10.

This chain joins TRBV10-3 and TRBJ1-4; D unresolved. This CDR3 region has 14 residues. The V and J ends lost 2 bases and 4 bases respectively, with 8 bases between them. Germline V gene lookup returns CDR1 ENHRY and CDR2 SYGVKD. DNA for the CDR3: TGTGCCATCAGTGAGCGGGGAGGTAATGAAAAACTGTTTTTT. This gives the protein CAISERGGNEKLFF.

The chain combines TRBV19 with TRBJ1-1; D might be TRBD1 (5 bases). The germline V gene has CDR1 LNHDA and CDR2 SQIVND (reference sequence). The CDR3 totals 13 residues. V dropped 2 bases and J dropped 7 bases, with 11 bases sitting between them. CDR3 loop: CASSIWDRDEAFF. DNA of the CDR3: TGTGCCAGTAGTATATGGGACCGGGATGAAGCTTTCTTT. The variable domain in full, with the rest retrieved from reference TRBV19 and TRBJ1-1, is DGGITQSPKYLFRKEGQNVTLSCEQNLNHDAMYWYRQDPGQGLRLIYYSQIVNDFQKGDIAEGYSVSREKKESFPLTVTSAQKNPTAFYLCASSIWDRDEAFFGQGTRLTVV.

The chain carries TRBV28 and TRBJ2-2; 9 positions agree with TRBD1. Germline V gives CDR1 MDHEN, CDR2 SYDVKM. After removal of 5 bases from V and 5 bases from J, the junction contained 6 bases not matched to a gene. The CDR3 contains 15 residues. The CDR3: CASSPGQGYTGELFF. CDR3 in DNA: TGTGCCAGCAGTCCAGGACAGGGGTATACCGGGGAGCTGTTTTTT.